A single sample gave rise to the 22 T cell receptor beta chains below, sequenced in a study of T cell responses to AZD1222 COVID-19 vaccine. The assay was immunoSEQ multiplex PCR, and TCRdb's table has in-frame clones only and misses some. Among around 77,000 clones, roughly 87% were seen once, and the ten largest hold 24%. The sequencing here drew on peripheral blood, taken on day 0 of AZD1222 vaccination. The receptors were gathered from an adult in good health.

The chain joins TRBV6-2 or TRBV6-3 to TRBJ2-7; D is perhaps TRBD1 or TRBD2 (5 bases each). Germline assignment: CDR1 MNHEY and CDR2 SVGEGT. Trimming took 5 bases from V and 1 from J, leaving 18 bases between them. This CDR3 region has 16 residues. CDR3 amino acids: CASSRIQGDYSYEQYF. The CDR3 DNA is TGTGCCAGCAGTCGAATTCAGGGAGACTATTCCTACGAGCAGTACTTC.

This chain connects TRBV20-1 to TRBJ2-7; D remains unclear. CDR3 size: 11 residues. Germline V gene sequence: CDR1 DFQATT, CDR2 SNEGSKA (reference sequence). Trimming took off 5 bases at V and 3 bases at J, with 8 bases between the two ends. The chain's CDR3 is CSARNDYEQYF. The DNA for the CDR3 is TGCAGTGCTCGGAACGACTACGAGCAGTACTTC.

The rearrangement uses TRBV18 and TRBJ1-2; D unresolved. The CDR3 contains 14 residues. V was trimmed by 0 bases and J by 0 bases, leaving 5 bases between them. The germline V gene encodes CDR1 KGHSH and CDR2 LQKENI. CDR3 protein: CASSPPAANYGYTF. The CDR3 DNA reads as TGTGCCAGCTCACCACCCGCGGCTAACTATGGCTACACCTTC.

This chain joins TRBV19 and TRBJ1-4; weak D call: TRBD1 (5 bases). CDR3 size: 13 residues. Germline CDR1 is LNHDA and CDR2 is SQIVND (reference sequence). V lost 7 bases to trimming and J lost 5 bases, with 11 bases between them. In DNA, the CDR3 is TGTGCCAGTAAGGAGGGGTTAAATGAAAAACTGTTTTTT. Amino acid sequence: CASKEGLNEKLFF.

V and J are TRBV9 and TRBJ2-5, with 7 bases identical to TRBD2. CDR3 length: 15 amino acids. V was pared by 2 bases and J by 1 base, with 5 bases of the junction left unmatched. In germline, CDR1 is SGDLS, CDR2 YYNGEE. The DNA of the CDR3 is TGTGCCAGCAGCGTCCCCCGCGGGGGCCAAGAGACCCAGTACTTC. Translation: CASSVPRGGQETQYF.

Only a few counts were recorded for this clone. This sequence joins TRBV5-4 and TRBJ1-1; possibly TRBD1 for D (6 bases). CDR3 length: 15 amino acids. Germline assignment: CDR1 SGHNT and CDR2 YYREEE (reference sequence). The V end lost 1 base, the J end lost 4 bases, and 14 bases lay between the germline ends. Here the CDR3 DNA reads TGTGCCAGCAGCTTGCGGGGGGCGCGATTCACTGAAGCTTTCTTT. Protein product: CASSLRGARFTEAFF.

The V gene is TRBV27, the J gene TRBJ2-7, with 9 bases that match TRBD1. CDR1 is MNHEY and CDR2 is SMNVEV in the germline V gene (reference sequence). The CDR3 extends over 14 amino acids. With V trimmed by 5 bases and J by 5 bases, 7 bases remained unmatched. CDR3 coding DNA: TGTGCCAGCAGTATACAGGGGGCTCGGGACGAGCAGTACTTC. This gives the protein CASSIQGARDEQYF.

The rearrangement links TRBV7-3 to TRBJ1-1; possibly TRBD1 for D (5 bases). The CDR3 is 15 amino acids. Looked up from germline, CDR1 is SGHTA and CDR2 is FQGTGA. With 5 bases removed from V and 1 base from J, the gap between germline ends came to 14 bases. CDR3 loop: CASSTRQSKNTEAFF. Here the CDR3 DNA reads TGTGCCAGCAGCACAAGACAGAGCAAGAACACTGAAGCTTTCTTT. Filled out from reference TRBV7-3 and TRBJ1-1, the complete variable domain reads GAGVSQTPSNKVTEKGKYVELRCDPISGHTALYWYRQSLGQGPEFLIYFQGTGAADDSGLPNDRFFAVRPEGSVSTLKIQRTERGDSAVYLCASSTRQSKNTEAFFGQGTRLTVV.

The rearrangement joins TRBV5-1 to TRBJ1-1, with unresolved D. Germline CDR1 is SGHRS and CDR2 is YFSETQ. The CDR3 totals 15 residues. Trimming cost V 2 bases and J 1 base, with 12 bases left between them. This chain's CDR3 is CASSFRRTGNTEAFF. The CDR3 DNA reads as TGCGCCAGCAGCTTTAGACGGACGGGGAACACTGAAGCTTTCTTT.

The V and J genes are TRBV7-9 and TRBJ1-2; D is unresolved. The V gene's germline CDR1 is SEHNR and CDR2 FQNEAQ (reference sequence). Between the trimmed V and J ends, which lost 1 base and 8 bases, there was a span of 20 bases. The CDR3 loop spans 16 amino acids. The CDR3 is CASSLEVEGLLGGYTF. DNA of the CDR3: TGTGCCAGCAGCTTAGAAGTTGAAGGCCTCCTTGGAGGCTACACCTTC. The variable domain in full, with the rest retrieved from reference TRBV7-9 and TRBJ1-2, is DTGVSQNPRHKITKRGQNVTFRCDPISEHNRLYWYRQTLGQGPEFLTYFQNEAQLEKSRLLSDRFSAERPKGSFSTLEIQRTEQGDSAMYLCASSLEVEGLLGGYTFGSGTRLTVV.

This clone was seen once. The rearrangement uses TRBV9 and TRBJ2-3; TRBD2 matches 13 bases. V lost 4 bases and J lost 3; bases outside the gene matches: 5. The CDR3 covers 16 residues. The V gene's germline CDR1 is SGDLS and CDR2 YYNGEE. In DNA, the CDR3 is TGTGCCAGCAGCCCACTAGCGGGGGGGCGAACAGATACGCAGTATTTT. Its translation is CASSPLAGGRTDTQYF.

This chain joins TRBV28 and TRBJ1-1; 8 bases align to TRBD1. The CDR3 is made up of 16 amino acids. V shed 4 bases, J shed 1 base, and the junction held 8 bases outside the gene matches. CDR1 and CDR2 from the germline V gene are MDHEN and SYDVKM. CDR3 protein: CASSSRDRLENTEAFF. The CDR3 nucleotides are TGTGCCAGCAGTTCCCGGGACAGGCTTGAGAACACTGAAGCTTTCTTT.

V usage is TRBV28 and J usage is TRBJ2-1; D may match TRBD1 or TRBD2 (5 bases each). This CDR3 is 16 amino acids long. Trimming removed 6 bases from V and 4 bases from J, with 19 bases in between. Germline V lookup: CDR1 MDHEN, CDR2 SYDVKM. The CDR3 spells CASSSSRVRFYNEQFF. The DNA for the CDR3 is TGTGCCAGCAGCTCTAGCAGGGTCCGATTTTACAATGAGCAGTTCTTC.

The genes are TRBV27 and TRBJ2-5; weak D call: TRBD1 (5 bases). The CDR3 runs to 12 residues. The V gene's germline CDR1 is MNHEY and CDR2 SMNVEV (reference sequence). Trimming took off 8 bases at V and 3 bases at J, with 10 bases between the two ends. CDR3 sequence reads: CASYDSEETQYF. The CDR3 DNA follows: TGTGCCAGCTATGACAGCGAAGAGACCCAGTACTTC.

V and J are TRBV7-9 and TRBJ2-6, with 7 bases identical to TRBD1. Per germline, CDR1 SEHNR and CDR2 FQNEAQ (reference sequence). V shed 5 bases, J shed 0 bases, and the junction held 4 bases outside the gene matches. This CDR3 spans 16 amino acids. The CDR3 here is CASSPSGGSGANVLTF. The CDR3 DNA reads as TGTGCCAGCAGCCCTTCAGGGGGCTCTGGGGCCAACGTCCTGACTTTC.

This clone is a singleton in its sample. The chain joins TRBV2 to TRBJ1-2, with 9 nucleotides matching TRBD1. Per the germline V gene, CDR1 is SNHLY and CDR2 is FYNNEI. With 8 bases clipped from V and 2 bases from J, the junction kept 3 bases outside the gene matches. The CDR3 spans 13 residues. Written as DNA, the CDR3 is TGTGCCAGCCGGGACAGGGACAACTATGGCTACACCTTC. It codes for CASRDRDNYGYTF.

This sequence joins TRBV2 and TRBJ1-5; weak D call: TRBD1 (5 bases). V was shortened by 6 bases and J by 4 bases, with 22 bases between the two germline ends. CDR1 and CDR2 from the germline V gene are SNHLY and FYNNEI. This CDR3 contains 17 residues. Here the CDR3 DNA reads TGTGCCAGCAGGGGGCCCCTAGGAGATTGGATTAATCAGCCCCAGCATTTT. This sequence encodes CASRGPLGDWINQPQHF.

The chain links TRBV30 to TRBJ2-7; tentatively, D is TRBD2 (5 bases). The length of the CDR3 is 13 residues. Trimming removed 1 base from V and 6 bases from J, with 13 bases in between. Germline CDR1 GTSNPN, CDR2 SVGIG (reference sequence). The CDR3 DNA is TGTGCCTGGAGTGGGTACGGACGGGGCGAGCAGTACTTC. As protein: CAWSGYGRGEQYF.

As concerns this clone: The sample carries other DNA sequences with the same CDR3. The chain has TRBV12-3 or TRBV12-4 and TRBJ1-1; D remains ambiguous. The CDR3 has 13 residues. Deletions cut 1 base from V and 3 bases from J, with 6 bases between. The CDR3 DNA reads TGTGCCAGCAGTTTAGTACGAGACACTGAAGCTTTCTTT. It yields the protein CASSLVRDTEAFF.

The chain is built from TRBV14 and TRBJ1-2; D not resolved. The V gene's germline CDR1 is SGHDN and CDR2 FVKESK. Trimming left V 0 bases short and J 4 bases short, with 12 bases between. CDR3 length equals 15 residues. CDR3 region: CASSQDQPDFYGYTF. The CDR3 DNA is TGTGCCAGCAGCCAAGACCAACCAGATTTCTATGGCTACACCTTC.

The rearrangement links TRBV28 to TRBJ1-1; D is undetermined. The CDR3 runs 12 residues. Trimming stripped 7 bases from V and 8 bases from J, with 14 bases between. Germline V lookup: CDR1 MDHEN, CDR2 SYDVKM. The CDR3 reads CASKTLTVEAFF. CDR3 bases: TGTGCCAGCAAAACTCTCACCGTGGAAGCTTTCTTT.

The chain carries TRBV11-3 and TRBJ2-7; 10 nucleotides line up with TRBD1. The J segment lost 7 bases and the V segment lost 4 bases, leaving 4 bases of the junction unmatched. The length of the CDR3 is 13 residues. Germline V gives CDR1 SGHNT, CDR2 YENEEA. Here the CDR3 DNA reads TGTGCCAGCAGCTGGGACAGGGGTGGGGAGCAGTACTTC. Translating gives CASSWDRGGEQYF.